The text below deals with one T cell receptor (beta chain). This record comes from a study of blood T cell repertoires in COVID-19. Study-level information: Some COVID-19 samples were acute and others convalescent; all came from the United States, Italy and Spain. T cells, B-cell-depleted T cells, or PBMCs provided the cDNA or gDNA that served as material.

Per the study methods: Reference gene primers were amplified, and this amplification served to estimate nucleated cell counts. Measured with immunoSEQ multiplex PCR; TCRdb has only the in-frame clones, and not every one. That table gives V, J and clone size, and the DNA gave D and trimming. The sample has around 170,000 clones; about 80% are singletons. Trimming removed 6 bases at V and 4 bases at J, with 10 bases between. Germline CDR1 reads SNHLY; CDR2 reads FYNNEI. The CDR3 has 13 amino acids. Sequencing was done on a sample of peripheral blood. This chain uses TRBV2 with TRBJ1-3; unclear D gene. This receptor was obtained from a man aged 25-45 years with active or convalescent COVID-19. Written as DNA, the CDR3 is TGTGCCAGCAGCCTGGGAGTAGGAAACACCATATATTTT. This codes for CASSLGVGNTIYF.